This TCR beta chain was captured in a study of T-cell reconstitution after alpha-beta-depleted transplantation in children. Findings and limits, study-wide: As was reported, about two months after transplant, alpha-beta T cells came from several hundred expanded graft clones. T-cell counts and diversity at one year post-transplant came mainly from newly produced T cells. Some patients' high day-60 TCRbeta diversity was traced to surviving recipient T cells and thymic progenitors.

Losses at the gene ends were 4 bases for V and 4 bases for J; bases not matched to a gene: 6. The CDR3 contains 16 residues. Germline assignment: CDR1 SGHRS and CDR2 YFSETQ. For this clonotype: Its specificity is unknown.

The TCRbeta library was prepared with unique molecular identifiers. One entry per CDR3 protein results from TCRdb running MiXCR on the PCR reads. The sample lists about 250,000 distinct CDR3 sequences, under 30% occurring once. The V and J genes are TRBV5-1 and TRBJ2-2, with 11 bases aligning to TRBD2. The source material was PBMCs, mostly from graft donor cells, sampled 360 days after TCRalphabeta/CD19-depleted stem cell transplant. This TCR was recovered from a female patient aged 2-15 years who had a stem cell transplant for congenital amegakaryocytic thrombocytopenia, so the T cells may come from the graft donor. The CDR3 spells CASSLGTSGGTGELFF. The DNA of the CDR3 is TGCGCCAGCAGCCTCGGGACTAGCGGAGGCACCGGGGAGCTGTTTTTT.